These 9 T cell receptor beta chains share one sample of origin, sequenced in a study of OX40 agonist ivuxolimab in advanced cancers. Here immunoSEQ multiplex PCR was the method, and the copy in TCRdb shows in-frame clones only, minus some. The table lists roughly 130,000 clones, approximately 92% of them singletons. The material sequenced was CD4+ or CD8+ T cells sorted from blood, taken in a trial of the OX40 agonist ivuxolimab. The receptor source for this set is an adult with an advanced solid tumor such as melanoma, head and neck, liver or kidney cancer.

The chain carries TRBV7-3 and TRBJ2-7, with 10 positions matching TRBD2. In germline, CDR1 is SGHTA, CDR2 FQGTGA. The V and J ends lost 2 bases and 7 bases, in that order; junction bases with no gene match: 8. The CDR3 contains 15 residues. CDR3 amino acids: CASSLYLAGVREQYF. The DNA for the CDR3 is TGTGCCAGCAGCTTATATCTAGCGGGAGTGAGGGAGCAGTACTTC.

This chain connects TRBV5-1 to TRBJ2-7; D remains ambiguous. Germline V gene data show CDR1 as SGHRS and CDR2 as YFSETQ. This CDR3 has 14 residues. The ends were cut back, 2 bases at V and 0 bases at J, with 9 bases in the middle. The CDR3 DNA sequence: TGCGCCAGCAGCTTAGTCCCGGCCTCCTACGAGCAGTACTTC. It translates to CASSLVPASYEQYF.

This clone was seen a single time. The chain has TRBV6-5 and TRBJ2-1, with a weak D call TRBD1 (5 bases). The CDR3 has 12 residues. V was shortened by 6 bases and J by 10 bases, with 13 bases between the two germline ends. The germline gives CDR1 MNHEY, CDR2 SVGAGI. As DNA, the CDR3 is TGTGCCAGCAGGGGTAAAAGGGGCGAGCAGTTCTTC. Translation: CASRGKRGEQFF.

This sequence joins TRBV7-2 and TRBJ2-3; D is perhaps TRBD2 (5 bases). Germline lookup yields CDR1 SGHTA and CDR2 FQGNSA. Trimming pared 5 bases from V and 3 bases from J, leaving 18 bases between. The CDR3 covers 16 residues. The CDR3 reads CASSLREGRRTDTQYF. The CDR3 bases are TGTGCCAGCAGCCTTCGGGAAGGACGGAGAACAGATACGCAGTATTTT. Combining the CDR3 with reference TRBV7-2 and TRBJ2-3 gives the whole variable domain GAGVSQSPSNKVTEKGKDVELRCDPISGHTALYWYRQSLGQGLEFLIYFQGNSAPDKSGLPSDRFSAERTGGSVSTLTIQRTQQEDSAVYLCASSLREGRRTDTQYFGPGTRLTVL.

The chain combines TRBV6-1 with TRBJ1-4; 7 nucleotides line up with TRBD1. CDR1 and CDR2 from the germline V gene are MNHNS and SASEGT. After removal of 7 bases from V and 5 bases from J, the junction contained 4 bases not matched to a gene. The CDR3 extends over 13 amino acids. The CDR3 DNA sequence: TGTGCCAGCATGGGACAGATAAATGAAAAACTGTTTTTT. This sequence encodes CASMGQINEKLFF.

The gene calls are TRBV5-4 and TRBJ1-1; maybe TRBD1 (5 bases). The length of the CDR3 is 16 residues. Between the trimmed V and J ends, which lost 2 bases and 1 base, there was a span of 15 bases. Germline V gene lookup returns CDR1 SGHNT and CDR2 YYREEE (reference sequence). The CDR3 nucleotides are TGTGCCAGCAGCTTTCGAGCCCCAACAGGGAACACTGAAGCTTTCTTT. As protein: CASSFRAPTGNTEAFF.

The CDR3 sequence is CASSMLQGSLNYGYTF. In nucleotides, the CDR3 is TGTGCCAGTAGTATGTTGCAGGGGTCGCTGAACTATGGCTACACCTTC. The V gene is TRBV19, the J gene TRBJ1-2; D might be TRBD1 (6 bases). CDR1 LNHDA and CDR2 SQIVND come from the germline V gene (reference sequence). The CDR3 length is 16 residues. The V end was cut by 3 bases, the J end by 2 bases, with 16 bases between.

The chain joins TRBV11-3 to TRBJ2-2; 7 bases map to TRBD1. Germline V gives CDR1 SGHNT, CDR2 YENEEA. The CDR3 is 15 residues long. Unmatched junction bases numbered 8, after V lost 5 bases and J lost 5 bases. CDR3 nucleotides: TGTGCCAGCAGCCCCAGACAGGGTCGGACCGGGGAGCTGTTTTTT. Protein product: CASSPRQGRTGELFF. The full variable domain, in which reference TRBV11-3 and TRBJ2-2 provide the parts outside the CDR3, is EAGVVQSPRYKIIEKKQPVAFWCNPISGHNTLYWYLQNLGQGPELLIRYENEEAVDDSQLPKDRFSAERLKGVDSTLKIQPAELGDSAVYLCASSPRQGRTGELFFGEGSRLTVL.

The chain is built from TRBV28 and TRBJ1-1; possibly TRBD1 for D (6 bases). This CDR3 has 11 amino acids. CDR1 is MDHEN and CDR2 is SYDVKM in the germline V gene. The V end was cut by 6 bases, the J end by 7 bases, with 9 bases between. The CDR3 DNA sequence: TGTGCCAGCAGGGGGGGGCGTGAAGCTTTCTTT. As protein: CASRGGREAFF.